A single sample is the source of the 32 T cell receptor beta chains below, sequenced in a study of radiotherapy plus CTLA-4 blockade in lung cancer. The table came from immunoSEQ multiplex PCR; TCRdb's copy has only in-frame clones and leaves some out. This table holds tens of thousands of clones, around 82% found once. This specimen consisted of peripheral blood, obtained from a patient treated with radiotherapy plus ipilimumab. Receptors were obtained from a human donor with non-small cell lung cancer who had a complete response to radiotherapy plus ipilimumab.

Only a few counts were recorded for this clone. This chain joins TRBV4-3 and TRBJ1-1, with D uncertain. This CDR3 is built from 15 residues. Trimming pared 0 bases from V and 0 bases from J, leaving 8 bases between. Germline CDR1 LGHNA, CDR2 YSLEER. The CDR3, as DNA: TGCGCCAGCAGCCAAGATCGGGCTCTGAACACTGAAGCTTTCTTT. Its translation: CASSQDRALNTEAFF.

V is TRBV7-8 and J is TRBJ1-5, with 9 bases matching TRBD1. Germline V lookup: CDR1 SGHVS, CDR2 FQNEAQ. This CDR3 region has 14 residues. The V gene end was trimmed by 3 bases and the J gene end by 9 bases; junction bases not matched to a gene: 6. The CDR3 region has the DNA TGTGCCAGCAGCTTTGACAGGGGGGATCGGCCCCAGCATTTT. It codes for CASSFDRGDRPQHF.

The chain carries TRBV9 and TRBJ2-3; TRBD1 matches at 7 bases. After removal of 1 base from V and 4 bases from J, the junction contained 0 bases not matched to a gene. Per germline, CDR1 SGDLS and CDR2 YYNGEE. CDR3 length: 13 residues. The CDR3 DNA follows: TGTGCCAGCAGCGTACAGGGGGCAGATACGCAGTATTTT. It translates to CASSVQGADTQYF.

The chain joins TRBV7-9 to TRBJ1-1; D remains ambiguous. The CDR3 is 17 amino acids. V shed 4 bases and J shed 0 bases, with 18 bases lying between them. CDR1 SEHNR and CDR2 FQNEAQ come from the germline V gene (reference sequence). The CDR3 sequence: CASSSSRSRLMNTEAFF. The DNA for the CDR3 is TGTGCCAGCAGCTCTTCCCGGTCTCGCCTCATGAACACTGAAGCTTTCTTT.

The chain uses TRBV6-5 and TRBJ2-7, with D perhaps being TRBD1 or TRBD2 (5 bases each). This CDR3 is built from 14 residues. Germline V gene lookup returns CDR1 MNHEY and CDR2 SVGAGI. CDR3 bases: TGTGCCAGCAGGGACCCCGGGACCTCCCAGGGTTGGTCCGTC. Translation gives CASRDPGTSQGWSV.

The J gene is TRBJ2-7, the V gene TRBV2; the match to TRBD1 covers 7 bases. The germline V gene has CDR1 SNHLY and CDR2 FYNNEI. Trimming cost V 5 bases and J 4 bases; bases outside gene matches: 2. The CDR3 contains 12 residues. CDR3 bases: TGTGCCAGCAGTCAGACAGGGTACGAGCAGTACTTC. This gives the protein CASSQTGYEQYF.

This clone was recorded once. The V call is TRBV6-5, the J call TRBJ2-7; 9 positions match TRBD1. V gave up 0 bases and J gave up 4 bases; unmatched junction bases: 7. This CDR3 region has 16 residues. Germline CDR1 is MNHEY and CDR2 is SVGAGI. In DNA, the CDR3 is TGTGCCAGCAGTTACTCGAGGGGGACAGGGTTTTACGAGCAGTACTTC. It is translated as CASSYSRGTGFYEQYF.

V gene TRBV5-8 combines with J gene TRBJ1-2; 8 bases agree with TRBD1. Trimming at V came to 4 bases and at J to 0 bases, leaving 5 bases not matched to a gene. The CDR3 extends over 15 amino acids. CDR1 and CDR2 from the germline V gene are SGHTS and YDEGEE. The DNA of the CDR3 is TGTGCCAGCAGCATGGGACAGGCCTCTAACTATGGCTACACCTTC. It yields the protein CASSMGQASNYGYTF.

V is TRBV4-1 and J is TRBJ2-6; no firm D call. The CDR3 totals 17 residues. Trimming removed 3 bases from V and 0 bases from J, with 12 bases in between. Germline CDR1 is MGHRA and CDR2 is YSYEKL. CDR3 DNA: TGCGCCAGCAGCCACGGACGGCTCAGCTCTGGGGCCAACGTCCTGACTTTC. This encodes CASSHGRLSSGANVLTF.

CDR3 protein: CAISEGLAGGPGRGFF. The CDR3 DNA reads as TGTGCCATCAGTGAAGGACTAGCGGGAGGGCCGGGACGCGGGTTCTTC. The gene calls are TRBV10-3 and TRBJ2-1; 15 nucleotides align to TRBD2. Germline values: CDR1 ENHRY, CDR2 SYGVKD. V dropped 3 bases and J dropped 15; count of bases not matched to a gene: 12. The CDR3 runs 16 residues.

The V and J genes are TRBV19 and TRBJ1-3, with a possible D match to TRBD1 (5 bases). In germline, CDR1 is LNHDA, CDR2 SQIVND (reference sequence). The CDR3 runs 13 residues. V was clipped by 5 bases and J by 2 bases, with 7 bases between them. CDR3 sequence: CASSSGAGNTIYF. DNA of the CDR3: TGTGCCAGTAGTTCGGGGGCTGGAAACACCATATATTTT.

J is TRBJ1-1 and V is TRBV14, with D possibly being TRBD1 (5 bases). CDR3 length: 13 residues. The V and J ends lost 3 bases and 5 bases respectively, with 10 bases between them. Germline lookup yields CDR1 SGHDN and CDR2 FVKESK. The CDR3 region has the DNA TGTGCCAGCAGCCACAGGGTTGAAACTGAAGCTTTCTTT. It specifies CASSHRVETEAFF.

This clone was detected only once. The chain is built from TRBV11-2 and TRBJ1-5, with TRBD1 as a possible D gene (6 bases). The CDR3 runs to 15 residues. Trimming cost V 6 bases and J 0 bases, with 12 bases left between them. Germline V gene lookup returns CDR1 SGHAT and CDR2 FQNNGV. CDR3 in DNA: TGTGCCAGCAGGAAAACAGGGACTAGCAATCAGCCCCAGCATTTT. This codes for CASRKTGTSNQPQHF.

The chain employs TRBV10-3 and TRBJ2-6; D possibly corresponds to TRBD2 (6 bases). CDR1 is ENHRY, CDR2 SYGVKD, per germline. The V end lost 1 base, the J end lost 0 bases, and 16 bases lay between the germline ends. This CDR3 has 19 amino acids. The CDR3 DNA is TGTGCCATCAGTGAGTTTTTGGGGGGAACCGACTCTGGGGCCAACGTCCTGACTTTC. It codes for CAISEFLGGTDSGANVLTF.

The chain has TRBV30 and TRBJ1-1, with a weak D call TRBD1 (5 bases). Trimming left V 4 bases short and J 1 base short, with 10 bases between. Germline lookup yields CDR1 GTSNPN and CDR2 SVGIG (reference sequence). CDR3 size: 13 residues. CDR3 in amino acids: CAWTTQGNTEAFF. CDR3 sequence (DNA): TGTGCCTGGACCACTCAGGGGAACACTGAAGCTTTCTTT.

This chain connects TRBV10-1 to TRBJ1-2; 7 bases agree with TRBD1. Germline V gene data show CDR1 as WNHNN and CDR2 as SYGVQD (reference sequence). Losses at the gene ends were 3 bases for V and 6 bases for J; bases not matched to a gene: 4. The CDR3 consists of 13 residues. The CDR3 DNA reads TGCGCCAGCAGTGAAACACAGGGGAATGGCTACACCTTC. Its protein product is CASSETQGNGYTF.

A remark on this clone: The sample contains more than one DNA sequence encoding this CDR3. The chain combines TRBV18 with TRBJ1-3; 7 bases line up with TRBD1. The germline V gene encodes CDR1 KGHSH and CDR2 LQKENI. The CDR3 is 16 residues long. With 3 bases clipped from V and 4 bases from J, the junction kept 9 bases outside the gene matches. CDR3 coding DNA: TGTGCCAGCTCACCGCCAGAGACAGGGTCAGGAAACACCATATATTTT. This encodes CASSPPETGSGNTIYF.

The CDR3 loop reads CASSLRQGGQPQHF. CDR3 nucleotides: TGTGCCAGCAGCTTAAGGCAGGGTGGTCAGCCCCAGCATTTT. V is TRBV7-2 and J is TRBJ1-5; tentative D call: TRBD1 (5 bases). Looked up from germline, CDR1 is SGHTA and CDR2 is FQGNSA. The CDR3 sequence is 14 residues long. V lost 2 bases and J 6 bases, leaving 11 bases between the germline ends.

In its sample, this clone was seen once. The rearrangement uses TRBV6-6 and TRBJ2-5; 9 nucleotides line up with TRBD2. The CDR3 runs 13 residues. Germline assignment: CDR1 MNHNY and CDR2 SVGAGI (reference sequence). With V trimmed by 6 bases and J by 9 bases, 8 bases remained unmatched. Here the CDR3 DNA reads TGTGCCAGCAGGCGGGGGGGAGGATGGGCCCAGTACTTC. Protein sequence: CASRRGGGWAQYF.

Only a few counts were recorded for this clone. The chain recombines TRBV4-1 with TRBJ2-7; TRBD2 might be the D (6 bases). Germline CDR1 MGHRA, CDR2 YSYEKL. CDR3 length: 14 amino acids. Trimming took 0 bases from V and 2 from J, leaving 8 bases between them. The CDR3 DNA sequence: TGCGCCAGCAGCCAAGAAGGACTAACCTACGAGCAGTACTTC. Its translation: CASSQEGLTYEQYF.

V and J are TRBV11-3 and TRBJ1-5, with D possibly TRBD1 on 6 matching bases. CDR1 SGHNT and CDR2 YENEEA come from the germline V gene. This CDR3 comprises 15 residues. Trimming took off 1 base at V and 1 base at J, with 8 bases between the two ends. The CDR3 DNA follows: TGTGCCAGCAGCTTAGGCGGACAGAGCAATCAGCCCCAGCATTTT. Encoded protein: CASSLGGQSNQPQHF.

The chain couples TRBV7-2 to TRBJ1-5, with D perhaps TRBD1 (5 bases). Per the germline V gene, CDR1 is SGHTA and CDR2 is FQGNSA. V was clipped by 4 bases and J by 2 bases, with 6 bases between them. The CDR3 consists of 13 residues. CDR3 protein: CASSSGRNQPQHF. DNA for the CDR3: TGTGCCAGCAGCTCAGGGCGCAATCAGCCCCAGCATTTT. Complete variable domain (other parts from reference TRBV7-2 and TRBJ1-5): GAGVSQSPSNKVTEKGKDVELRCDPISGHTALYWYRQSLGQGLEFLIYFQGNSAPDKSGLPSDRFSAERTGGSVSTLTIQRTQQEDSAVYLCASSSGRNQPQHFGDGTRLSIL.

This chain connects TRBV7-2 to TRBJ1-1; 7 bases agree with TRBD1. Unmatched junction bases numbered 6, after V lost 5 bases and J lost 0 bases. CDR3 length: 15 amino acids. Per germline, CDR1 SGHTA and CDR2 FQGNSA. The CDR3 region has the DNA TGTGCCAGCAGCCCATACAGGGGACTGAACACTGAAGCTTTCTTT. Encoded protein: CASSPYRGLNTEAFF.

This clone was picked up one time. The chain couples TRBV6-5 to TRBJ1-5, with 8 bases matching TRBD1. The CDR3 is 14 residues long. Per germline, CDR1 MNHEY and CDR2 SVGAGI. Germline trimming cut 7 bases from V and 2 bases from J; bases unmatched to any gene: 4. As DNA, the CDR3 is TGTGCCAGCACCCAGGACAGGGGCAATCAGCCCCAGCATTTT. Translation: CASTQDRGNQPQHF.

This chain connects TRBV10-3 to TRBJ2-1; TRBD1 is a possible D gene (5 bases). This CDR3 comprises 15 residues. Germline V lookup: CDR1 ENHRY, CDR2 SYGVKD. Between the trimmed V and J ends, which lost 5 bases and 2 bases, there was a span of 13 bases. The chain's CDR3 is CAISSAREPYNEQFF. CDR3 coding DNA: TGTGCCATCAGTTCCGCCAGGGAACCCTACAATGAGCAGTTCTTC.

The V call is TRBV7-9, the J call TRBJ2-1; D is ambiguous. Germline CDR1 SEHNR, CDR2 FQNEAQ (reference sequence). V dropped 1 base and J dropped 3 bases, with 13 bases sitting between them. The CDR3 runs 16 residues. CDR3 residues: CASSLDPNLVYNEQFF. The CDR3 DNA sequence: TGTGCCAGCAGCTTAGATCCTAACCTAGTCTACAATGAGCAGTTCTTC.

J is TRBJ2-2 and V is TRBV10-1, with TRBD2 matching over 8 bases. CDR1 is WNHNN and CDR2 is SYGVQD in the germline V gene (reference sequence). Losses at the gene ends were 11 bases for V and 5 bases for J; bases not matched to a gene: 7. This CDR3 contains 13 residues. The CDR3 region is CAVSGSRTGELFF. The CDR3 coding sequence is TGCGCCGTGAGCGGGAGTCGTACCGGGGAGCTGTTTTTT.

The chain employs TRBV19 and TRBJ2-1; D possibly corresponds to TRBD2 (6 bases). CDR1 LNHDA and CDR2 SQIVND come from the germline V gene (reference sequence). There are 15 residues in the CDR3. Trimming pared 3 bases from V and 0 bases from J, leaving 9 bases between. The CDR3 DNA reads TGTGCCAGTAGTATGGAGGGAAGCTCCTACAATGAGCAGTTCTTC. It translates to CASSMEGSSYNEQFF.

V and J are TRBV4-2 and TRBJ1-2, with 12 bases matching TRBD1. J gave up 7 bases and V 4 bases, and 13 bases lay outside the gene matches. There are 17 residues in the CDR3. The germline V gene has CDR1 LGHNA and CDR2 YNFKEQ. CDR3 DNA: TGTGCCAGCAGCCCCGGGACAGGGGGCAGAGGGCTGGGTGGCTACACCTTC. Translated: CASSPGTGGRGLGGYTF.

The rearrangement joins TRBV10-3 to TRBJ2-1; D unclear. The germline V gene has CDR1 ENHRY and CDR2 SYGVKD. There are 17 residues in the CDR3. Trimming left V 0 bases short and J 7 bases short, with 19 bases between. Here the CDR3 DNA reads TGTGCCATCAGTGAGTCGGGATTGCTAGAACCCCTAAATGAGCAGTTCTTC. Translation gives CAISESGLLEPLNEQFF.

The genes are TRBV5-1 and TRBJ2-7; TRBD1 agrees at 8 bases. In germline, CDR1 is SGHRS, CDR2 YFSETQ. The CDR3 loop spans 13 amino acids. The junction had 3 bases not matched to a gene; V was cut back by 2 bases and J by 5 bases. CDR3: CASSFGQGHEQYF. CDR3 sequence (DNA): TGCGCCAGCAGCTTTGGACAGGGCCACGAGCAGTACTTC.

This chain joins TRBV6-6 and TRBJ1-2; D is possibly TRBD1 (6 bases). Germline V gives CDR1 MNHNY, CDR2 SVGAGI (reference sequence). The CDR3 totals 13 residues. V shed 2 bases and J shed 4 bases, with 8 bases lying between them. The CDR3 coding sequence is TGTGCCAGCAGTTACGAGACAGGCTATGGCTACACCTTC. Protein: CASSYETGYGYTF.